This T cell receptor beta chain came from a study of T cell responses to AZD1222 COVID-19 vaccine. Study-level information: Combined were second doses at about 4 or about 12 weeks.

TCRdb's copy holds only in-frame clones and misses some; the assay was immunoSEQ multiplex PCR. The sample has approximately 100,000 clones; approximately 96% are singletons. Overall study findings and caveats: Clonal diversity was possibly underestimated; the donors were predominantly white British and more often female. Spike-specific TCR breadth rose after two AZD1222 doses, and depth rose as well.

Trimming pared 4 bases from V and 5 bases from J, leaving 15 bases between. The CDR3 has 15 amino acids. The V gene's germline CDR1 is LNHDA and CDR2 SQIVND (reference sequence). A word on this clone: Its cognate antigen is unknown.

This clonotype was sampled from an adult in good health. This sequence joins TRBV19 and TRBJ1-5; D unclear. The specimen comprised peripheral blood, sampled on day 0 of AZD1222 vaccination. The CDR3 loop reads CASSTHGQFDQPQHF. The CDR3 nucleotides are TGTGCCAGTAGTACCCATGGGCAGTTTGATCAGCCCCAGCATTTT.